This record covers a single T cell receptor beta chain. The sample belongs to a study of T cells expressing NK-cell markers. Background on the study: Among the eight sequenced donors, seven tested HCMV-seropositive and one tested seronegative.

UMIs accompanied the 5'RACE template switching by which TCR beta cDNA was made. TCRdb re-called the 5' RACE reads, yielding one record per CDR3 amino acid sequence without DNA. With a few hundred thousand distinct CDR3 sequences in the sample, the ten largest clones hold about 5.2%. This CDR3 spans 13 amino acids. Germline-derived CDR1 and CDR2 are MNHNS and SASEGT. The receptor was derived from a man aged 18 to 70 in good health. The rearrangement links TRBV6-1 to TRBJ1-1. Sequenced input: blood T cells: a sorted CD56 or NKG2C T cell subset, CD4+ or CD8+ T cells, or bulk PBMC T cells (not recorded which). CDR3 in amino acids: CASSRPARTEAFF.